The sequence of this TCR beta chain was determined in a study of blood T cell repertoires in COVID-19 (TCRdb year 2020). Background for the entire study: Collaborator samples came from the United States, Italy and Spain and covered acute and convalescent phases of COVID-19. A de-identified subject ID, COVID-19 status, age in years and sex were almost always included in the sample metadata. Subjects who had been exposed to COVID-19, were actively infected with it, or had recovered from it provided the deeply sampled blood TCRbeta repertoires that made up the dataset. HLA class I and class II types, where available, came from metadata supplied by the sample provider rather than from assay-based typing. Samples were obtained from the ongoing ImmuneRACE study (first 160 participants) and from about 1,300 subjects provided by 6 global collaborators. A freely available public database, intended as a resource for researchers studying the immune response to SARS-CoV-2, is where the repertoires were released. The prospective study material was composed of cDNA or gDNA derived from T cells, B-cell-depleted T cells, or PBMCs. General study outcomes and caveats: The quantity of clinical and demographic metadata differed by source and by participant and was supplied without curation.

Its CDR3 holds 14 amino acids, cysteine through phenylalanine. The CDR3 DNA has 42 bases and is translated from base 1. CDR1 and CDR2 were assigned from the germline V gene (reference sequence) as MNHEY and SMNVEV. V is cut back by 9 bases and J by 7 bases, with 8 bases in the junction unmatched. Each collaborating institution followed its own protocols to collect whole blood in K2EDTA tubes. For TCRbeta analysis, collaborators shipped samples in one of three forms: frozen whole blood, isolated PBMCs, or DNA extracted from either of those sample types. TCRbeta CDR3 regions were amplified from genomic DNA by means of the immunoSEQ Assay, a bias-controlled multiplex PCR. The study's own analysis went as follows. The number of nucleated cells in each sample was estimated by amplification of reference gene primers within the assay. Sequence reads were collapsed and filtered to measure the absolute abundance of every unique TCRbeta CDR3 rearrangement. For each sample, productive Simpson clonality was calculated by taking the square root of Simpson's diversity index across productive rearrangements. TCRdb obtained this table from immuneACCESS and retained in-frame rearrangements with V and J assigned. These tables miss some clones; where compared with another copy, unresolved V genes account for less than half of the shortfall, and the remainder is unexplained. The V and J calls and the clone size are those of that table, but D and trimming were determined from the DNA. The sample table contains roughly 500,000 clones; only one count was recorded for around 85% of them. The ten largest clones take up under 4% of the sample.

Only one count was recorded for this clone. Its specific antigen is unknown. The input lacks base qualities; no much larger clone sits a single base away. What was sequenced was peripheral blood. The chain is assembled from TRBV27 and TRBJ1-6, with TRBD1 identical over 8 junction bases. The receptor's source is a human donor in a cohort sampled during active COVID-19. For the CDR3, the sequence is CASRNGQGNSPLHF. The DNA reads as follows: TGTGCCAGTCGTAACGGACAGGGAAATTCACCCCTCCACTTT.